This entry features one T cell receptor (beta chain) sequence. Profiling relied on immunoSEQ multiplex PCR, and the TCRdb table lists in-frame clones only, not all of them. The profile shows around 270,000 clones, approximately 90% of them singletons. The data belong to a study of blood T cell repertoires in COVID-19. The receptor was isolated from a man under 40 with acute or convalescent COVID-19. Specimen: peripheral blood.

The CDR3: CASSLLSGSSYNEQFF. The DNA for the CDR3 is TGCGCCAGCAGCTTATTGAGCGGTAGCTCCTACAATGAGCAGTTCTTC. V is TRBV5-1 and J is TRBJ2-1; maybe TRBD2 (5 bases). The V end lost 2 bases, the J end lost 0 bases, and 12 bases lay between the germline ends. The CDR3 runs 16 residues. Germline lookup yields CDR1 SGHRS and CDR2 YFSETQ.